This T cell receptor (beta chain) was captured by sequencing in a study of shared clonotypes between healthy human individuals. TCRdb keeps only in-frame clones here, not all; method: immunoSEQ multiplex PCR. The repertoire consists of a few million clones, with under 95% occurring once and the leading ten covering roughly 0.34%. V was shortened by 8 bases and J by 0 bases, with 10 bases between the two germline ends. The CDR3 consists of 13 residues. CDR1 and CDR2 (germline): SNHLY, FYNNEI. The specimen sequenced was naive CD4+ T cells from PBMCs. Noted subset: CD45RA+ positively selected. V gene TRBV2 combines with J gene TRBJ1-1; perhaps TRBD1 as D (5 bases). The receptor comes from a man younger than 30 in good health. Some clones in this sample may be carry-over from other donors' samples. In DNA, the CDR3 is TGTGCCAGCGGGGCTAGTATGAACACTGAAGCTTTCTTT. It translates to CASGASMNTEAFF.